Below, 30 T cell receptor beta chains from the same sample are listed, as sequenced in a study of technical replicates of blood from four donors. The repertoire was sequenced with immunoSEQ multiplex PCR; TCRdb's copy has only in-frame clones and lacks some. The sample holds about 76,000 clones, under 95% seen once. Sequenced: T cells isolated from PBMCs. The origin of the receptors is a human donor in good health.

The chain employs TRBV7-6 and TRBJ1-2; 8 positions match TRBD1. Germline lookup yields CDR1 SGHVS and CDR2 FNYEAQ. CDR3 length equals 13 residues. V lost 5 bases and J lost 8; bases outside the gene matches: 7. The CDR3 DNA reads TGTGCCAGCAGCCTGTCGACAGGGGTCGGCTACACCTTC. It codes for CASSLSTGVGYTF.

This clone was detected once. The chain uses TRBV7-2 and TRBJ2-5; D is possibly TRBD2 (6 bases). Trimming pared 3 bases from V and 2 bases from J, leaving 16 bases between. The CDR3 sequence is 16 residues long. Germline CDR1 reads SGHTA; CDR2 reads FQGNSA. CDR3 region: CASSFGMAGIQETQYF. The DNA of the CDR3 is TGTGCCAGCAGCTTTGGAATGGCGGGGATTCAAGAGACCCAGTACTTC. Combining the CDR3 with reference TRBV7-2 and TRBJ2-5 gives the whole variable domain GAGVSQSPSNKVTEKGKDVELRCDPISGHTALYWYRQSLGQGLEFLIYFQGNSAPDKSGLPSDRFSAERTGGSVSTLTIQRTQQEDSAVYLCASSFGMAGIQETQYFGPGTRLLVL.

The CDR3 DNA reads as TGTGCCAGCAGCTATCCCCCGTCTGGAAACACCATATATTTT. Encoded protein: CASSYPPSGNTIYF. V gene TRBV7-8 combines with J gene TRBJ1-3, with D unclear. V was pared by 4 bases and J by 1 base, with 8 bases between. Germline CDR1 and CDR2: SGHVS and FQNEAQ. CDR3 length: 14 residues.

The chain recombines TRBV6-5 with TRBJ2-7; D perhaps matches TRBD1 (5 bases). The V and J ends lost 7 bases and 3 bases respectively, with 10 bases between them. From germline, CDR1 is MNHEY and CDR2 SVGAGI. The CDR3 is 12 residues long. The chain's CDR3 is CASKQDRYEQYF. Here the CDR3 DNA reads TGTGCCAGCAAACAGGACCGCTACGAGCAGTACTTC.

The chain carries TRBV2 and TRBJ1-4; D ambiguous. This CDR3 spans 13 amino acids. V lost 8 bases to trimming and J lost 7 bases, with 14 bases between them. Germline loops: CDR1 SNHLY, CDR2 FYNNEI. In DNA, the CDR3 is TGTGCCAGCTCTCGGTCCGCCGGTGAAAAACTGTTTTTT. It specifies CASSRSAGEKLFF. The full variable domain, in which reference TRBV2 and TRBJ1-4 provide the parts outside the CDR3, is EPEVTQTPSHQVTQMGQEVILRCVPISNHLYFYWYRQILGQKVEFLVSFYNNEISEKSEIFDDQFSVERPDGSNFTLKIRSTKLEDSAMYFCASSRSAGEKLFFGSGTQLSVL.

J is TRBJ2-3 and V is TRBV5-5; 7 nucleotides match TRBD1. Unmatched junction bases numbered 5, after V lost 2 bases and J lost 5 bases. Germline CDR1 and CDR2: SGHKS and YYEKEE (reference sequence). The CDR3 runs to 14 residues. In DNA, the CDR3 is TGTGCCAGCAGCTTAAGGGCAGGGGGAGATACGCAGTATTTT. Protein: CASSLRAGGDTQYF.

This rearrangement joins TRBV28 to TRBJ1-2; D possibly corresponds to TRBD1 (5 bases). Germline V lookup: CDR1 MDHEN, CDR2 SYDVKM. Trimming took 7 bases from V and 6 from J, leaving 15 bases between them. CDR3 length: 13 residues. The CDR3 bases are TGTGCCAGCATTATCCAGGGCGGAAATGGCTACACCTTC. This translates into CASIIQGGNGYTF.

CDR3 sequence: CASSLGGASTDTQYF. The DNA for the CDR3 is TGCGCCAGCAGCTTGGGAGGAGCCAGCACAGATACGCAGTATTTT. This rearrangement joins TRBV5-1 to TRBJ2-3, with D unclear. The CDR3 has 15 amino acids. With 0 bases removed from V and 0 bases from J, the gap between germline ends came to 8 bases. Germline V CDR1 and CDR2: SGHRS, YFSETQ.

The chain joins TRBV4-1 to TRBJ1-2; TRBD1 matches 7 bases. The CDR3 has 13 amino acids. After removal of 4 bases from V and 4 bases from J, the junction contained 3 bases not matched to a gene. CDR1 MGHRA and CDR2 YSYEKL come from the germline V gene. The CDR3 coding sequence is TGCGCCAGCAGCCCAGGGGGTCTCTATGGCTACACCTTC. Translated: CASSPGGLYGYTF.

The chain combines TRBV18 with TRBJ2-3; possible D gene TRBD1, 6 bases. The CDR3 is 14 residues long. V dropped 2 bases and J dropped 2 bases, with 8 bases sitting between them. Germline V CDR1 and CDR2: KGHSH, LQKENI. The DNA of the CDR3 is TGTGCCAGCTCACCAAGGGACAACACAGATACGCAGTATTTT. This translates into CASSPRDNTDTQYF. The full variable domain, rest sourced from reference TRBV18 and TRBJ2-3, is NAGVMQNPRHLVRRRGQEARLRCSPMKGHSHVYWYRQLPEEGLKFMVYLQKENIIDESGMPKERFSAEFPKEGPSILRIQQVVRGDSAAYFCASSPRDNTDTQYFGPGTRLTVL.

CDR3 bases: TGTGCCAGTAGAACAGGGCCCTACACTGAAGCTTTCTTT. Its translation is CASRTGPYTEAFF. The V call is TRBV6-4, the J call TRBJ1-1, with D tentatively TRBD1 (6 bases). Germline CDR1 MRHNA, CDR2 SNTAGT. The CDR3 runs to 13 residues. The ends were cut back, 9 bases at V and 3 bases at J, with 14 bases in the middle.

CDR3 nucleotide sequence: TGCGCCAGCAGCCATCTTGACAGCCGGATGTACGAGCAGTACTTC. Amino acids: CASSHLDSRMYEQYF. The chain joins TRBV4-1 to TRBJ2-7; a possible D gene is TRBD1 (5 bases). V dropped 3 bases and J dropped 4 bases, with 16 bases sitting between them. Germline values: CDR1 MGHRA, CDR2 YSYEKL. The CDR3 sequence is 15 residues long.

This chain uses TRBV5-4 with TRBJ1-4, with D unclear. The length of the CDR3 is 15 residues. The germline V gene has CDR1 SGHNT and CDR2 YYREEE (reference sequence). Trimming took 0 bases from V and 2 from J, leaving 8 bases between them. This CDR3 is CASSLGAPTNEKLFF. DNA of the CDR3: TGTGCCAGCAGCTTGGGGGCCCCGACTAATGAAAAACTGTTTTTT.

Comment on this clone: This likely comes from a read error, as the CDR3 has no conserved phenylalanine or tryptophan at its end. It is unclear where the CDR3 begins or ends on the DNA, so no DNA is shown, and the CDR3 is as TCRdb lists it. The V and J genes are TRBV7-4 and TRBJ1-5; TRBD1 reflects the table's D call only, with no check against the DNA. Germline V CDR1 and CDR2: SGHVT, SQSDAQ. The CDR3 is 9 amino acids in total, end residues counted. The CDR3 loop is CARDSALNL.

This clone has only one observation. This sequence joins TRBV27 and TRBJ2-3, with 10 bases matching TRBD2. This CDR3 contains 16 residues. V lost 4 bases to trimming and J lost 4 bases; unmatched junction nucleotides: 8. CDR1 MNHEY and CDR2 SMNVEV come from the germline V gene (reference sequence). CDR3 sequence (DNA): TGTGCCAGCAGTTCCCCTAGCGGGAGTAACGCAGATACGCAGTATTTT. Residues: CASSSPSGSNADTQYF.

This chain connects TRBV2 to TRBJ2-6; D perhaps matches TRBD1 (6 bases). The CDR3 covers 17 residues. Trimming pared 6 bases from V and 0 bases from J, leaving 15 bases between. CDR1 is SNHLY, CDR2 FYNNEI, per germline. CDR3 sequence (DNA): TGTGCCAGCAGAAGAGAAGAGGGACACTCTGGGGCCAACGTCCTGACTTTC. It codes for CASRREEGHSGANVLTF.

In this sample, this clone turned up once. This chain joins TRBV7-2 and TRBJ2-1; 13 positions agree with TRBD2. This CDR3 contains 15 residues. The germline CDR1 and CDR2 sequences are SGHTA and FQGNSA. V dropped 6 bases and J dropped 7; count of bases not matched to a gene: 6. The chain's CDR3 is CASRVLAGGLNEQFF. CDR3 in DNA: TGTGCCAGCAGGGTACTAGCGGGAGGGCTGAATGAGCAGTTCTTC.

This clone turned up a few times. The chain carries TRBV11-2 and TRBJ1-1; D unclear. Looked up from germline, CDR1 is SGHAT and CDR2 is FQNNGV. The CDR3 sequence is 11 residues long. Trimming cost V 1 base and J 7 bases, with 4 bases left between them. The CDR3 reads CASSLALEAFF. The CDR3 DNA sequence: TGTGCCAGCAGCTTAGCACTTGAAGCTTTCTTT.

The genes are TRBV5-8 and TRBJ1-5; D remains ambiguous. The CDR3 runs to 14 residues. Germline CDR1 and CDR2: SGHTS and YDEGEE. V gave up 0 bases and J gave up 2 bases, with 6 bases separating them. CDR3 bases: TGTGCCAGCAGCTTGGAGCCGGGCAATCAGCCCCAGCATTTT. It yields the protein CASSLEPGNQPQHF.

V and J are TRBV28 and TRBJ1-4; 10 bases line up with TRBD1. The germline CDR1 and CDR2 sequences are MDHEN and SYDVKM. The CDR3 is 15 amino acids. Germline trimming cut 5 bases from V and 8 bases from J; bases unmatched to any gene: 8. The CDR3 region is CASSPKGQGREKLFF. As DNA, the CDR3 is TGTGCCAGCAGTCCCAAGGGACAGGGGAGGGAAAAACTGTTTTTT.

The V and J genes are TRBV28 and TRBJ2-7; 10 nucleotides match TRBD2. The CDR3 is 16 residues long. Trimming cost V 3 bases and J 4 bases; bases outside gene matches: 9. CDR1 is MDHEN, CDR2 SYDVKM, per germline. In nucleotides, the CDR3 is TGTGCCAGCAGTTTCTATCGACTAGCGGGCCGGTACGAGCAGTACTTC. Translating it yields CASSFYRLAGRYEQYF.

The chain employs TRBV5-1 and TRBJ1-1; D is unclear. Germline CDR1 and CDR2: SGHRS and YFSETQ. CDR3 size: 14 residues. V lost 0 bases to trimming and J lost 1 base, with 7 bases between them. CDR3 nucleotides: TGCGCCAGCAGCTTGGCCCGGGGGAACACTGAAGCTTTCTTT. Its translation: CASSLARGNTEAFF. Complete variable domain (other parts from reference TRBV5-1 and TRBJ1-1): KAGVTQTPRYLIKTRGQQVTLSCSPISGHRSVSWYQQTPGQGLQFLFEYFSETQRNKGNFPGRFSGRQFSNSRSEMNVSTLELGDSALYLCASSLARGNTEAFFGQGTRLTVV.

This clone was seen once. The chain has TRBV28 and TRBJ2-1, with 8 bases matching TRBD2. CDR1 and CDR2 from the germline V gene are MDHEN and SYDVKM. CDR3 length: 14 amino acids. V dropped 5 bases and J dropped 4; count of bases not matched to a gene: 4. The CDR3: CASSGLALYNEQFF. CDR3 coding DNA: TGTGCCAGCAGTGGACTAGCCCTATACAATGAGCAGTTCTTC.

J is TRBJ1-2 and V is TRBV30; the D gene is possibly TRBD1 (6 bases). Germline values: CDR1 GTSNPN, CDR2 SVGIG (reference sequence). V lost 5 bases to trimming and J lost 4 bases, with 14 bases between them. This CDR3 region has 13 residues. The CDR3 reads CAWGQSILYGYTF. The CDR3 DNA is TGTGCCTGGGGACAGTCAATTCTCTATGGCTACACCTTC. The whole variable domain, remainder taken from reference TRBV30 and TRBJ1-2, is SQTIHQWPATLVQPVGSPLSLECTVEGTSNPNLYWYRQAAGRGLQLLFYSVGIGQISSEVPQNLSASRPQDRQFILSSKKLLLSDSGFYLCAWGQSILYGYTFGSGTRLTVV.

CDR3 in amino acids: CASAYRSSYEQYF. In nucleotides, the CDR3 is TGCGCCAGCGCTTATCGGAGCTCCTACGAGCAGTACTTC. V is TRBV5-1 and J is TRBJ2-7, with no clear D. Germline CDR1 reads SGHRS; CDR2 reads YFSETQ. CDR3 length: 13 amino acids. The ends were cut back, 7 bases at V and 0 bases at J, with 11 bases in the middle.

The chain couples TRBV29-1 to TRBJ2-7; TRBD2 agrees at 10 bases. Germline CDR1 reads SQVTM; CDR2 reads ANQGSEA. Trimming took 5 bases from V and 4 from J; bases not matched to a gene: 11. The CDR3 runs to 15 residues. The CDR3 reads CSVQNPGTSAYEQYF. Here the CDR3 DNA reads TGCAGCGTTCAAAATCCTGGGACTAGCGCTTACGAGCAGTACTTC.

This chain uses TRBV7-6 with TRBJ1-1, with D possibly TRBD1 on 6 matching bases. The CDR3 covers 13 residues. Germline V CDR1 and CDR2: SGHVS, FNYEAQ. Trimming pared 2 bases from V and 5 bases from J, leaving 9 bases between. The CDR3 sequence: CASSLNTGTEAFF. The CDR3 bases are TGTGCCAGCAGCTTAAACACAGGGACTGAAGCTTTCTTT.

V and J are TRBV7-2 and TRBJ2-7; weak D call: TRBD2 (5 bases). Deletions cut 5 bases from V and 0 bases from J, with 11 bases between. Germline V gene sequence: CDR1 SGHTA, CDR2 FQGNSA. The CDR3 runs 14 residues. The CDR3 coding sequence is TGTGCCAGCAGCGTGGACTCGAGCTCCTACGAGCAGTACTTC. Its translation is CASSVDSSSYEQYF.

This rearrangement joins TRBV19 to TRBJ1-3; D not certain. Germline assignment: CDR1 LNHDA and CDR2 SQIVND (reference sequence). The ends were cut back, 2 bases at V and 5 bases at J, with 10 bases in the middle. This CDR3 spans 14 amino acids. The CDR3: CASSISRARNTIYF. The CDR3 DNA sequence: TGTGCCAGTAGTATATCGAGGGCCCGAAACACCATATATTTT. Full variable domain (remainder filled in from reference TRBV19 and TRBJ1-3): DGGITQSPKYLFRKEGQNVTLSCEQNLNHDAMYWYRQDPGQGLRLIYYSQIVNDFQKGDIAEGYSVSREKKESFPLTVTSAQKNPTAFYLCASSISRARNTIYFGEGSWLTVV.

This clone was picked up one time. The CDR3: CASSPETGSHYEQYF. In DNA form, the CDR3 reads TGTGCCAGCAGCCCGGAGACAGGGTCACACTACGAGCAGTACTTC. V gene TRBV11-2 combines with J gene TRBJ2-7; TRBD1 matches 7 bases. The germline V gene has CDR1 SGHAT and CDR2 FQNNGV. The V gene end was trimmed by 5 bases and the J gene end by 3 bases; junction bases not matched to a gene: 10. The CDR3 length is 15 residues.